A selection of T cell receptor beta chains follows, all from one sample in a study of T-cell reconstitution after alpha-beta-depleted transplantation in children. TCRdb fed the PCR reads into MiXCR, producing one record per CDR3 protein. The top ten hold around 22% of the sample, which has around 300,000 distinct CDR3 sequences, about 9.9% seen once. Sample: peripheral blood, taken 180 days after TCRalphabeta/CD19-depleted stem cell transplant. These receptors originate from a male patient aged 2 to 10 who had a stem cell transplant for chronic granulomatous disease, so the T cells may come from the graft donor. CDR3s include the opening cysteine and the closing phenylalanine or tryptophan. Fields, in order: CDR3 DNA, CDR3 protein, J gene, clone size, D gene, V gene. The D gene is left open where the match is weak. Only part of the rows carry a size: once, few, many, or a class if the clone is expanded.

TGTGCCAGCAGCCCCGGTCAGGGGGGATACAATGAGCAGTTCTTC,CASSPGQGGYNEQFF,TRBJ2-1,many,-,TRBV7-6
TGTGCCAGCAGTTACGGGGACAGCAATGAAAAACTGTTTTTT,CASSYGDSNEKLFF,TRBJ1-4,many,TRBD1,TRBV6-5
TGTGCCAGCAGTTACGAGCAGGGGGCGGGCGAGCAGTACTTC,CASSYEQGAGEQYF,TRBJ2-7,many,TRBD1,TRBV6-5
TGCGCCAGCAGCCCAGAGAGTTTTAACTATGGCTACACCTTC,CASSPESFNYGYTF,TRBJ1-2,many,-,TRBV5-1
TGCGCCAGCAGCTTGGACACCACCTACGAGCAGTACTTC,CASSLDTTYEQYF,TRBJ2-7,many,-,TRBV5-1
TGTGCCAGCAGTTTATTAGGCGGGGGCTACAATGAGCAGTTCTTC,CASSLLGGGYNEQFF,TRBJ2-1,many,TRBD2,TRBV28
TGTGCCAGCAGCCAAGATTATTGGGCGAACACTGAAGCTTTCTTT,CASSQDYWANTEAFF,TRBJ1-1,many,-,TRBV4-2
TGTGCCAGCTCACCGACCGGAATAGCCAAAAACATTCAGTACTTC,CASSPTGIAKNIQYF,TRBJ2-4,-,-,TRBV18
TGCAGTGCTATTGACCCCGCCACCTACAATGAGCAGTTCTTC,CSAIDPATYNEQFF,TRBJ2-1,many,-,TRBV20-1
TGTGCCACCAGTGGGGGACTAGCGGGATCCGTGAACACCGGGGAGCTGTTTTTT,CATSGGLAGSVNTGELFF,TRBJ2-2,-,TRBD2,TRBV10-3
TGTGCCAGCAGTAAGACTAGCGGGAGACCAGATACGCAGTATTTT,CASSKTSGRPDTQYF,TRBJ2-3,many,TRBD2,TRBV28
TGTGCCAGCAGCCCGCGGGCGGGGGGCTTGTACAATGAGCAGTTCTTC,CASSPRAGGLYNEQFF,TRBJ2-1,-,TRBD2,TRBV7-8
TGCAGTGCTGCCGGGACTAGCGGAACCTACGAGCAGTACTTC,CSAAGTSGTYEQYF,TRBJ2-7,many,TRBD2,TRBV20-1
TGTGCCAGCAGCTTCAGGTGGAACTCTGGGGCCAACGTCCTGACTTTC,CASSFRWNSGANVLTF,TRBJ2-6,many,-,TRBV5-5
TGTGCCAGCAGTTTAAAGAACCCCACAGATACGCAGTATTTT,CASSLKNPTDTQYF,TRBJ2-3,many,-,TRBV27
TGTGCCAGCAGCTTAAAGCCTAGAGTTGAGCAGTACTTC,CASSLKPRVEQYF,TRBJ2-7,many,-,TRBV7-2
TGTGCCAGCAGCTTAATGCAGGGGCTCTACGAGCAGTACTTC,CASSLMQGLYEQYF,TRBJ2-7,many,-,TRBV7-3
TGCAGCGCACAAACCTGGCTAGCGGGAGGGCCGGGCACAGATACGCAGTATTTT,CSAQTWLAGGPGTDTQYF,TRBJ2-3,many,TRBD2,TRBV29-1
TGTGCTTCGGGGCAGGGCTCTGGAAACACCATATATTTT,CASGQGSGNTIYF,TRBJ1-3,many,-,TRBV12-3/TRBV12-4
TGTGCCAGCAGCTTACGAATGAGGAACACTGAAGCTTTCTTT,CASSLRMRNTEAFF,TRBJ1-1,many,-,TRBV7-2
TGTGCCAGCAGCCTGTCCGGGACGGGGCAGTACGAGCAGTACTTC,CASSLSGTGQYEQYF,TRBJ2-7,few,-,TRBV4-2
TGTGCCAGCACGGGCACGAGGTCGAAGGAAACTGAAGCTTTCTTT,CASTGTRSKETEAFF,TRBJ1-1,many,-,TRBV12-3/TRBV12-4
TGTGCCAGCAGCCAAGATACCCTCTCCTACGAGCAGTACTTC,CASSQDTLSYEQYF,TRBJ2-7,many,-,TRBV3-1
TGCGCCAGCAGCCAAGTTCAGGGTAGTTCACCCCTCCACTTT,CASSQVQGSSPLHF,TRBJ1-6,many,-,TRBV4-3
TGCGCCAGCAGCTTGACTAGCGCATCCTACAATGAGCAGTTCTTC,CASSLTSASYNEQFF,TRBJ2-1,many,TRBD2,TRBV5-1
TGCAGTGCTACGACCGGGACATCTGACTCCTACGAGCAGTACTTC,CSATTGTSDSYEQYF,TRBJ2-7,many,-,TRBV20-1
TGCAGCGTTGGGGACAGGTGGGAGCAGTACTTC,CSVGDRWEQYF,TRBJ2-7,many,TRBD1,TRBV29-1
TGTGCCAGCAGCTTAGAAAAACTAGCGGGGATTTTGGATACGCAGTATTTT,CASSLEKLAGILDTQYF,TRBJ2-3,many,TRBD2,TRBV11-2
TGTGCTGCCGGGACAGGGCAATACAATGAGCAGTTCTTC,CAAGTGQYNEQFF,TRBJ2-1,many,TRBD1,TRBV12-3/TRBV12-4
TGTGCCAGCAGCTTAGAACTAGCGACCTACAATGAGCAGTTCTTC,CASSLELATYNEQFF,TRBJ2-1,many,TRBD2,TRBV7-2
TGCAGCGCTGATGTGCCAGTTGAAGCTTTCTTT,CSADVPVEAFF,TRBJ1-1,many,-,TRBV29-1
TGCAGTGTCCAGGGACAGGGTTGGGAGACCCAGTACTTC,CSVQGQGWETQYF,TRBJ2-5,many,TRBD1,TRBV20-1
TGTGCCAGCAGCCTTAGCGGGAGTACAGATACGCAGTATTTT,CASSLSGSTDTQYF,TRBJ2-3,many,TRBD2,TRBV7-3
TGTGCCAGCAGTATAGCGGGAGAGGACCTTGAGCAGTTCTTC,CASSIAGEDLEQFF,TRBJ2-1,few,TRBD2,TRBV28
TGCAGTGCTTCCAACGCTCTAGGACTAGCGGGAGTTTACGAGCAGTACTTC,CSASNALGLAGVYEQYF,TRBJ2-7,many,TRBD2,TRBV20-1
TGTGCCAGCAGCCCGTTCCTGGGACTAGCGGGGCAAGAGACCCAGTACTTC,CASSPFLGLAGQETQYF,TRBJ2-5,few,TRBD2,TRBV14
TGTGCCAGCTCACTTGGACAGGGAGGGACTGAAGCTTTCTTT,CASSLGQGGTEAFF,TRBJ1-1,many,TRBD1,TRBV18
TGTGCCAGCAGTTTAGGGGGCGGGGAGCTGTTTTTT,CASSLGGGELFF,TRBJ2-2,many,-,TRBV12-3/TRBV12-4
TGCAGTGCTCGGACCGAGGTAGAGACCCAGTACTTC,CSARTEVETQYF,TRBJ2-5,many,-,TRBV20-1
TGTGCCAGCAGTTCAGGGAGGAATTCACCCCTCCACTTT,CASSSGRNSPLHF,TRBJ1-6,many,-,TRBV28
TGTGCCAGCAGCGGGGGGACTAGCGGGGTCTACAATGAGCAGTTCTTC,CASSGGTSGVYNEQFF,TRBJ2-1,-,TRBD2,TRBV11-2
TGTGCCAGCAGTTTCGGGGGCACTGGTGAAAAACTGTTTTTT,CASSFGGTGEKLFF,TRBJ1-4,many,-,TRBV12-3/TRBV12-4
TGTGCCAGCAGCGTAAGGCCCGATGAGCAGTTCTTC,CASSVRPDEQFF,TRBJ2-1,many,-,TRBV9
TGTGCCAGCAGTTTAACCCAACGTATGAATACGCAGTATTTT,CASSLTQRMNTQYF,TRBJ2-3,many,-,TRBV12-3/TRBV12-4
TGTGCCAGCAGCACGGACCCTGGACAGCAAGAGACCCAGTACTTC,CASSTDPGQQETQYF,TRBJ2-5,few,-,TRBV5-4
TGCAGCGTTGAAAGGTGGGAGGATACGCAGTATTTT,CSVERWEDTQYF,TRBJ2-3,many,-,TRBV29-1
TGTGCCAGCAGCCCTGGACAGGAGCAAGAGACCCAGTACTTC,CASSPGQEQETQYF,TRBJ2-5,-,TRBD1,TRBV4-2